The 22 T cell receptor beta chains listed next were all sequenced from one sample in a study of neurological immune-mediated disorders. One entry per CDR3 protein, called by TCRdb with MiXCR from the 5' RACE reads. The sample has about 80,000 distinct CDR3 sequences; 4.5% to 7.5% are singletons. Time point reported: longitudinal time-point 2. The sequenced sample consisted of PBMCs. All receptors derive from a woman aged 55-70 years with multiple sclerosis.

This clonotype has just a few counts. J is TRBJ1-5 and V is TRBV6-6; 8 bases agree with TRBD1. Trimming cost V 4 bases and J 2 bases; bases outside gene matches: 4. In germline, CDR1 is MNHNY, CDR2 SVGAGI (reference sequence). The CDR3 consists of 15 residues. CDR3 coding DNA: TGTGCCAGCAGTTTAACAGGGGGAGGCAATCAGCCCCAGCATTTT. Translating it yields CASSLTGGGNQPQHF.

This clonotype was seen a few times. A single base separates this from a much larger clone, so it may be a read error. The rearrangement uses TRBV11-2 and TRBJ2-2; D is perhaps TRBD1 (6 bases). V lost 5 bases, J lost 4 bases, and 14 bases lay in between. Per germline, CDR1 SGHAT and CDR2 FQNNGV. This CDR3 region has 15 residues. CDR3 coding DNA: TGTGCCAGCAGCCCAGACTGGGGGCCCACCGGGGAGCTGTTTTTT. Amino acids: CASSPDWGPTGELFF.

This clonotype was counted many times. The chain recombines TRBV29-1 with TRBJ2-2, with 7 bases that match TRBD1. Looked up from germline, CDR1 is SQVTM and CDR2 is ANQGSEA. The CDR3 totals 13 residues. The J segment lost 5 bases and the V segment lost 6 bases, leaving 6 bases of the junction unmatched. CDR3 sequence: CSVDTGVTGELFF. The CDR3 DNA reads as TGCAGCGTCGACACAGGGGTTACCGGGGAGCTGTTTTTT.

This clonotype showed up many times. CDR3 protein: CSARGPFLRGGTDTQYF. As DNA, the CDR3 is TGCAGTGCTAGGGGCCCCTTTCTGAGGGGGGGCACAGATACGCAGTATTTT. The chain combines TRBV20-1 with TRBJ2-3; D may match TRBD1 or TRBD2 (6 bases each). Deletions cut 3 bases from V and 1 base from J, with 20 bases between. Germline V gene data show CDR1 as DFQATT and CDR2 as SNEGSKA (reference sequence). The CDR3 totals 17 residues.

This clonotype was counted ten times or more. The J gene is TRBJ1-3, the V gene TRBV6-5, with D uncertain. Germline CDR1 MNHEY, CDR2 SVGAGI. The CDR3 extends over 15 amino acids. Trimming removed 2 bases from V and 6 bases from J, with 14 bases in between. The CDR3 DNA reads as TGTGCCAGCAGTTACACCAGGAGCGGGGAAAACACCATATATTTT. Protein product: CASSYTRSGENTIYF.

In this sample, this clonotype turned up many times. The chain combines TRBV20-1 with TRBJ2-5, with 15 bases fitting TRBD2. CDR3 length: 16 residues. V was clipped by 6 bases and J by 5 bases; unmatched bases: 10. Per germline, CDR1 DFQATT and CDR2 SNEGSKA (reference sequence). CDR3 nucleotides: TGCAGTGCGCCTGGACTAGCGGGGGGGCGTCCCGAGACCCAGTACTTC. Protein product: CSAPGLAGGRPETQYF.

The rearrangement joins TRBV5-1 to TRBJ2-3; D call uncertain. CDR3 length: 12 amino acids. CDR1 SGHRS and CDR2 YFSETQ come from the germline V gene. Trimming cost V 4 bases and J 6 bases, with 9 bases left between them. CDR3 coding DNA: TGCGCCAGCAGCCTAACGTTCGATACGCAGTATTTT. Protein sequence: CASSLTFDTQYF. The complete variable domain, with remaining parts taken from reference TRBV5-1 and TRBJ2-3, reads KAGVTQTPRYLIKTRGQQVTLSCSPISGHRSVSWYQQTPGQGLQFLFEYFSETQRNKGNFPGRFSGRQFSNSRSEMNVSTLELGDSALYLCASSLTFDTQYFGPGTRLTVL.

The table lists this clonotype with a few counts. The chain is built from TRBV12-3 or TRBV12-4 and TRBJ1-1, with 8 bases fitting TRBD1. The ends lost 3 bases at V and 4 bases at J; junction bases unmatched: 4. The CDR3 has 14 amino acids. The CDR3 coding sequence is TGTGCCAGCAGTTTGGGACAGGCTTTCACTGAAGCTTTCTTT. Translating gives CASSLGQAFTEAFF.

This clonotype appeared many times. The chain has TRBV9 and TRBJ2-1, with 8 bases identical to TRBD1. V lost 0 bases to trimming and J lost 3 bases; unmatched junction nucleotides: 2. CDR1 and CDR2 from the germline V gene are SGDLS and YYNGEE. This CDR3 contains 15 residues. The chain's CDR3 is CASSVDRGDYNEQFF. The CDR3 DNA sequence: TGTGCCAGCAGCGTAGACAGGGGGGACTACAATGAGCAGTTCTTC.

As to this clonotype: This could be a read error, since a much larger clone is one nucleotide away. V gene TRBV5-1 combines with J gene TRBJ2-7, with 10 bases identical to TRBD1. CDR1 SGHRS and CDR2 YFSETQ come from the germline V gene. This CDR3 contains 12 residues. The V gene end was trimmed by 8 bases and the J gene end by 7 bases; junction bases not matched to a gene: 6. The DNA for the CDR3 is TGCGCCAGTCGGACAGGGGGAGGTGAGCAGTACTTC. This translates into CASRTGGGEQYF.

This clonotype has a count of ten or more. V is TRBV5-6 and J is TRBJ1-2; D is undetermined. CDR1 is SGHDT and CDR2 is YYEEEE in the germline V gene. The V end lost 1 base, the J end lost 5 bases, and 12 bases lay between the germline ends. The CDR3 is 14 amino acids. CDR3 residues: CASSLRQLPYGYTF. CDR3 in DNA: TGTGCCAGCAGCTTGAGGCAGCTGCCGTATGGCTACACCTTC.

This clonotype has a count of ten or more. The genes are TRBV20-1 and TRBJ2-4; 11 positions agree with TRBD1. Germline loops: CDR1 DFQATT, CDR2 SNEGSKA (reference sequence). The CDR3 spans 13 residues. After removal of 8 bases from V and 7 bases from J, the junction contained 7 bases not matched to a gene. CDR3 DNA: TGCAGTCCCGCCGGGGACAGGGGGAACATTCAGTACTTC. Its protein is CSPAGDRGNIQYF.

At least ten counts were recorded for this clonotype. The rearrangement links TRBV27 to TRBJ2-2; weak D call: TRBD1 (6 bases). The CDR3 totals 16 residues. V was pared by 5 bases and J by 6 bases, with 19 bases between. CDR1 and CDR2 from the germline V gene are MNHEY and SMNVEV (reference sequence). CDR3 residues: CASSPQGRGRAGELFF. Written as DNA, the CDR3 is TGTGCCAGCAGTCCGCAGGGCAGGGGAAGGGCCGGGGAGCTGTTTTTT.

This chain connects TRBV20-1 to TRBJ2-5, with TRBD1 identical over 8 bases. CDR1 and CDR2 from the germline V gene are DFQATT and SNEGSKA (reference sequence). This CDR3 comprises 14 residues. Trimming took 3 bases from V and 7 from J; bases not matched to a gene: 10. The CDR3 loop reads CSASGDRMDGTQYF. The CDR3, as DNA: TGCAGTGCTAGCGGGGACAGGATGGATGGGACCCAGTACTTC.

The rearrangement links TRBV12-3 or TRBV12-4 to TRBJ2-7; possible D gene TRBD1, 6 bases. Between the trimmed V and J ends, which lost 3 bases and 5 bases, there was a span of 14 bases. CDR3 length: 14 amino acids. The CDR3 sequence: CASSFDRRTDEQYF. CDR3 sequence (DNA): TGTGCCAGCAGTTTCGACAGGCGCACCGACGAGCAGTACTTC.

This clonotype has a handful of counts. This rearrangement joins TRBV18 to TRBJ2-1; TRBD1 agrees at 7 bases. CDR3 length: 15 residues. Germline values: CDR1 KGHSH, CDR2 LQKENI. V was clipped by 5 bases and J by 0 bases; unmatched bases: 4. The CDR3 DNA reads as TGTGCCAGCTCAGATGACAGGGTCTCCTACAATGAGCAGTTCTTC. Protein sequence: CASSDDRVSYNEQFF.

This clonotype was detected ten times or more. The CDR3 region is CASSPMTDNEQFF. The CDR3 bases are TGTGCCAGCTCACCAATGACAGACAATGAGCAGTTCTTC. This chain joins TRBV18 and TRBJ2-1, with D maybe TRBD1 (5 bases). V was cut by 2 bases and J by 5 bases, with 7 bases left in between. CDR3 length: 13 amino acids. Germline V gene lookup returns CDR1 KGHSH and CDR2 LQKENI. The variable domain in full, with the rest retrieved from reference TRBV18 and TRBJ2-1, is NAGVMQNPRHLVRRRGQEARLRCSPMKGHSHVYWYRQLPEEGLKFMVYLQKENIIDESGMPKERFSAEFPKEGPSILRIQQVVRGDSAAYFCASSPMTDNEQFFGPGTRLTVL.

This clonotype showed up many times. CDR3 amino acids: CASSQDDRVGNTIYF. The CDR3 nucleotides read TGCGCCAGCAGCCAAGATGACAGGGTTGGAAACACCATATATTTT. This chain uses TRBV4-1 with TRBJ1-3; 7 positions match TRBD1. The germline V gene has CDR1 MGHRA and CDR2 YSYEKL. J was trimmed by 3 bases and V by 0 bases; bases with no gene match: 2. This CDR3 has 15 amino acids.

This clonotype was counted at least ten times. The rearrangement joins TRBV5-1 to TRBJ2-1; 8 bases match TRBD2. This CDR3 has 15 residues. The junction had 4 bases not matched to a gene; V was cut back by 5 bases and J by 0 bases. Germline CDR1 and CDR2: SGHRS and YFSETQ. CDR3 DNA sequence: TGCGCCAGCAGGATAGCGGGGAGCTCCTACAATGAGCAGTTCTTC. As protein: CASRIAGSSYNEQFF. The complete variable domain, with remaining parts taken from reference TRBV5-1 and TRBJ2-1, reads KAGVTQTPRYLIKTRGQQVTLSCSPISGHRSVSWYQQTPGQGLQFLFEYFSETQRNKGNFPGRFSGRQFSNSRSEMNVSTLELGDSALYLCASRIAGSSYNEQFFGPGTRLTVL.

By share, this clonotype counts as medium-sized (0.01 to 0.1%). The V and J genes are TRBV15 and TRBJ1-5; a weak D match, TRBD1 (5 bases). Germline V gives CDR1 LNHNV, CDR2 YYDKDF (reference sequence). CDR3 length: 14 residues. The V gene lost 6 bases and the J gene lost 0 bases, with 9 bases spanning the gap. The CDR3 DNA is TGTGCCACCAGTCAGGGCGTTAGCAATCAGCCCCAGCATTTT. This codes for CATSQGVSNQPQHF. Combining the CDR3 with reference TRBV15 and TRBJ1-5 gives the whole variable domain DAMVIQNPRYQVTQFGKPVTLSCSQTLNHNVMYWYQQKSSQAPKLLFHYYDKDFNNEADTPDNFQSRRPNTSFCFLDIRSPGLGDTAMYLCATSQGVSNQPQHFGDGTRLSIL.

This clonotype was detected many times. This chain joins TRBV20-1 and TRBJ2-2; TRBD2 matches 10 bases. This CDR3 region has 17 residues. V gave up 1 base and J gave up 3 bases; unmatched junction bases: 8. Germline loops: CDR1 DFQATT, CDR2 SNEGSKA (reference sequence). In nucleotides, the CDR3 is TGCAGTGCTAGAGTGGGATTAGCGGGGGGATACACCGGGGAGCTGTTTTTT. It yields the protein CSARVGLAGGYTGELFF.

This clonotype was picked up many times. CDR3 DNA: TGCAGTGTCAGCGGGGGGTGGAAGAACACTGAAGCTTTCTTT. Protein: CSVSGGWKNTEAFF. The V and J genes are TRBV20-1 and TRBJ1-1; D perhaps matches TRBD1 (5 bases). This CDR3 region has 14 residues. The germline V and J ends were trimmed by 7 bases and 1 base, with 16 bases remaining between them. CDR1 DFQATT and CDR2 SNEGSKA come from the germline V gene (reference sequence).